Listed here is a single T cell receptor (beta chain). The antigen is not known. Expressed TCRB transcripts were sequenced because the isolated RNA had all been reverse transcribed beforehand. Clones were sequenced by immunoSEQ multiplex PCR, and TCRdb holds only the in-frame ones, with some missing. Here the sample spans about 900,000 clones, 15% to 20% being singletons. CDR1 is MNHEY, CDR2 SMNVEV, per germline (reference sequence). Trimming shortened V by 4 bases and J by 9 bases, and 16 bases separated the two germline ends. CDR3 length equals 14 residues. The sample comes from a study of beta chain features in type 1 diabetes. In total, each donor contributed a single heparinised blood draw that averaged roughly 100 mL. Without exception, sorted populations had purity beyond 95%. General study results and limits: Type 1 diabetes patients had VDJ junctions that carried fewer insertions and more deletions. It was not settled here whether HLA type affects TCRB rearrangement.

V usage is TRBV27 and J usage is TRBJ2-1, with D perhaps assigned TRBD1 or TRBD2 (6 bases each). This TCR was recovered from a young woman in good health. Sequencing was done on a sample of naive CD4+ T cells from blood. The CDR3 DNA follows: TGTGCCAGCAGTTCGGGTCGAGGAGGGGGTGAGCAGTTCTTC. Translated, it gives CASSSGRGGGEQFF.